This T cell receptor (beta chain) was captured in a study of T cell repertoires and HLA-DP antigens (dated by TCRdb to the late 2010s). Turning to the overall study: Using HeLa cells transduced to present allogeneic HLA-DP, the study set up an in vitro model of CD4+ T cell alloreactivity. One alloantigen differed from self by one peptide-binding groove amino acid, whereas the other differed by ten, modelling structurally similar versus dissimilar alloantigens. Of the three donors, two were male and one was female, and their ages ranged from the 18-to-29 age band up to the 60-to-69 age band. The average DNA input was roughly 0.2 ug for sorted CD137+CD4+ samples versus roughly 1.1 ug for pre-culture CD4+ samples.

Taken from cysteine to phenylalanine, the CDR3 has 16 residues. Only the CDR3 DNA is retained, 48 bases long and in frame from the first base. The germline V gene supplies CDR1 KGHSH and CDR2 LQKENI. Trimming removed 6 bases from V and 1 base from J; the gene matches leave 7 bases unexplained. Of note for this clone: The antigen it recognizes is unknown. Per-nucleotide qualities are absent, and no much larger clonotype sits a single base away.

The immunoSEQ multiplex PCR, with forward primers for 54 TRBV segments and reverse primers for 13 TRBJ segments, was used to amplify TCRB CDR3 regions. Pre-culture CD4+ samples were sequenced at deep resolution, targeting hundreds of thousands of T cell genomes. Sequencing of the amplicons on an Illumina HiSeq System generated 87 bp reads spanning the CDR3. The original methods were these. Reads were corrected for PCR and sequencing errors, and CDR3 regions were defined by alignment to IMGT reference sequences. Synthetic template pools were used to estimate counts of templates and unique rearrangements. Clonality was computed as 1 minus Pielou's evenness. The Daley-Smith estimator was used to estimate richness. Morisita's index served as the measure of repertoire overlap. Clones present in cultured samples but not detected in the pre-culture repertoire of the same donor were defined as low-abundance clones. TCRdb took this table from immuneACCESS and kept in-frame rearrangements with V and J called. Such tables lack part of the clones; where checked against another copy, unresolved V genes explain under half of the gap, and the rest is unexplained. The V and J calls and clone size are taken from that table; D and trimming were inferred from the DNA. This sample holds about 73,000 clones; about 80% were observed only once. Together, the top ten hold about 1.4% of the sample.

Results and caveats for the whole study, not just this receptor: The naive and memory CD4+ repertoires were not analysed as separate populations. Sorted CD137+ cells showed similar clonality against both alloantigens, at approximately 0.39, which was much higher than the approximately 0.043 seen in pre-culture samples. Limitations included only a few donors, a non-physiological HeLa antigen-presenting system, and the use of total CD4+ responder cells. Clones undetected before culture had an average cumulative frequency of about 35% against one allele versus roughly 55% against the other.

Untouched CD4+ T cells were isolated from Ficoll-separated PBMC through negative selection with magnetic beads, and an average purity of roughly 98% was reached. Untouched CD4+ T cells were isolated with magnetic beads from Ficoll-separated PBMC, and a purity of about 97.7% was reached with negligible CD8+ contamination. Donors were three healthy blood donors whose buffy coats supplied peripheral blood mononuclear cells. Each of the three donors was CMV seronegative. The DNeasy Blood & Tissue Kit was used to extract genomic DNA. Genomic DNA from sorted CD137+CD4+ cells and from pre-culture CD4+ baseline samples of each subject was subjected to TCRB sequencing.

The chain was built from TRBV18 and TRBJ2-2, and 8 junction bases match TRBD1. Sequenced input: CD4+ T cells from PBMCs. The receptor's source is a man aged 55 to 70 in good health and CMV-seronegative. The bases read TGTGCCAGCTCCCCCAGGGGGCAGGAGAACACCGGGGAGCTGTTTTTT. This codes for CASSPRGQENTGELFF.